Below, 7 T cell receptor beta chains from the same sample are listed, as sequenced in a study of blood T cell repertoires in COVID-19 (TCRdb year 2020). Library method: the immunoSEQ multiplex PCR assay. TCRdb stores this immuneACCESS table with in-frame sequences only. Part of the clones is absent; in the studies checked, under half of the shortfall reflects unresolved V genes, and no reason is known for the rest. For this sample there are approximately 220,000 clones; roughly 84% appear just once. 2.9% of the sample lies in the top ten. The sample consisted of peripheral blood. These receptors all come from a man over 45 who had recovered from COVID-19.

DNA for the CDR3: TGTGCCAGCAGCCAGGAAAGCGGGGCACACAATGAGCAGTTCTTC. Protein: CASSQESGAHNEQFF. The chain links TRBV21-1 to TRBJ2-1; TRBD2, the table's D call, was not compared with the DNA. TRBV21-1 is a pseudogene locus. The CDR3 is 15 amino acids.

J is TRBJ2-7 and V is TRBV7-9; no firm D call. The CDR3 runs 14 residues. The germline V gene has CDR1 SEHNR and CDR2 FQNEAQ (reference sequence). V was shortened by 1 base and J by 2 bases, with 9 bases between the two germline ends. The CDR3 reads CASSLVGAAYEQYF. The CDR3 DNA is TGTGCCAGCAGCTTAGTGGGCGCAGCCTACGAGCAGTACTTC.

The chain recombines TRBV30 with TRBJ2-1; D possibly corresponds to TRBD2 (6 bases). This CDR3 is 14 amino acids long. The V and J ends lost 0 bases and 0 bases respectively, with 6 bases between them. Germline V gives CDR1 GTSNPN, CDR2 SVGIG (reference sequence). CDR3 amino acids: CAWSVGGSYNEQFF. As DNA, the CDR3 is TGTGCCTGGAGTGTCGGGGGCTCCTACAATGAGCAGTTCTTC.

The gene calls are TRBV23-1 and TRBJ2-7; 7 positions agree with TRBD1. TRBV23-1 is reported as an ORF; its role is uncertain. This CDR3 is 17 amino acids long. With V trimmed by 2 bases and J by 3 bases, 13 bases remained unmatched. The CDR3 DNA is TGCGCCAGCAGTCAACGCTTAGACAGGGCACATAGCTACGAGCAGTACTTC. This codes for CASSQRLDRAHSYEQYF.

The rearrangement links TRBV30 to TRBJ2-3; tentative D call: TRBD1 (6 bases). The germline gives CDR1 GTSNPN, CDR2 SVGIG (reference sequence). V shed 2 bases and J shed 0 bases, with 9 bases lying between them. This CDR3 is built from 14 residues. Here the CDR3 DNA reads TGTGCCTGGAGTAAGGGGGTTAGCACAGATACGCAGTATTTT. Its protein is CAWSKGVSTDTQYF.

V is TRBV18 and J is TRBJ2-1; 8 bases are shared with TRBD1. V shed 5 bases and J 7 bases; nucleotides not matched to a gene: 7. The CDR3 is 14 amino acids. Per germline, CDR1 KGHSH and CDR2 LQKENI. CDR3 bases: TGTGCCAGCTCAGGGTCAGGGGGCTTGAATGAGCAGTTCTTC. Translation: CASSGSGGLNEQFF.

The chain links TRBV5-1 to TRBJ1-4; D is possibly TRBD1 (6 bases). CDR3 length: 15 amino acids. The germline V gene encodes CDR1 SGHRS and CDR2 YFSETQ. With 6 bases removed from V and 8 bases from J, the gap between germline ends came to 20 bases. The CDR3: CASTPGAGGGEKLFF. CDR3 DNA sequence: TGCGCCAGCACCCCTGGAGCCGGCGGGGGCGAAAAACTGTTTTTT.